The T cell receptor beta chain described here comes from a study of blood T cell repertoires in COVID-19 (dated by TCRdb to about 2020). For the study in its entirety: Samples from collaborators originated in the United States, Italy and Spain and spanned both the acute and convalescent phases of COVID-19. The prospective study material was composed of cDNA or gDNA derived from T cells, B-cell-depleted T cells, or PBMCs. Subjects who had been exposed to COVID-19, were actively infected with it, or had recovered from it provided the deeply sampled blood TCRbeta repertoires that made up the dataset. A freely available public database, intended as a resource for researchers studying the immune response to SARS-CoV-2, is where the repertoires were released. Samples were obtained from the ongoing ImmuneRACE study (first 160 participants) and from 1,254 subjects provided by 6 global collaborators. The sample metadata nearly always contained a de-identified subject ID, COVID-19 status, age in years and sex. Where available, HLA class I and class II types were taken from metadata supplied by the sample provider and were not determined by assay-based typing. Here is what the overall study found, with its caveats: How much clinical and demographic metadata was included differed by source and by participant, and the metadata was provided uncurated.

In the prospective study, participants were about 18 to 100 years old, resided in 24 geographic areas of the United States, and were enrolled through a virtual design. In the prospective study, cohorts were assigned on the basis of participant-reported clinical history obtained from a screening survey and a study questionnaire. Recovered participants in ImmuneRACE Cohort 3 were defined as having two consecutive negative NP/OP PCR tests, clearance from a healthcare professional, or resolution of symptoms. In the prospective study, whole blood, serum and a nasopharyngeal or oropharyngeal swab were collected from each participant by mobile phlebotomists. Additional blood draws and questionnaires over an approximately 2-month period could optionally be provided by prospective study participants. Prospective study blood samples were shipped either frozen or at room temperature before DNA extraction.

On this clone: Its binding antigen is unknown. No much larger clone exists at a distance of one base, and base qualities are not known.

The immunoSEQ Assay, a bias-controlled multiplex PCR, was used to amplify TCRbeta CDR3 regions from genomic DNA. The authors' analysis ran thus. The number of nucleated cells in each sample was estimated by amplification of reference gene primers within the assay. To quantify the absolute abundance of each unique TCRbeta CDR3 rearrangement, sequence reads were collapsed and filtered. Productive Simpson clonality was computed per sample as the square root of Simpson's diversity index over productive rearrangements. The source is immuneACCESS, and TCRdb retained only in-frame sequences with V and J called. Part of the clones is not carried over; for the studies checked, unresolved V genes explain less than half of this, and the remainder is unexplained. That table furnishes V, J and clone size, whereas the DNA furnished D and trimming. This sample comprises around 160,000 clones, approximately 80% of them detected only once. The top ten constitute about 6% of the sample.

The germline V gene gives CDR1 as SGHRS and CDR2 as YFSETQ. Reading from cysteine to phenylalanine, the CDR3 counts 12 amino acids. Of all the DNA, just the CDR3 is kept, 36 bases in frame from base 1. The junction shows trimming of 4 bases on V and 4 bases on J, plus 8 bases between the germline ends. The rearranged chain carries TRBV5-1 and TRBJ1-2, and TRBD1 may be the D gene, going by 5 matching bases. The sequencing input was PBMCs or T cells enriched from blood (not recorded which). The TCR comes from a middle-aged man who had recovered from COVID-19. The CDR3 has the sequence CASSVDSYGYTF. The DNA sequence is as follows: TGCGCCAGCAGCGTCGACAGCTATGGCTACACCTTC.